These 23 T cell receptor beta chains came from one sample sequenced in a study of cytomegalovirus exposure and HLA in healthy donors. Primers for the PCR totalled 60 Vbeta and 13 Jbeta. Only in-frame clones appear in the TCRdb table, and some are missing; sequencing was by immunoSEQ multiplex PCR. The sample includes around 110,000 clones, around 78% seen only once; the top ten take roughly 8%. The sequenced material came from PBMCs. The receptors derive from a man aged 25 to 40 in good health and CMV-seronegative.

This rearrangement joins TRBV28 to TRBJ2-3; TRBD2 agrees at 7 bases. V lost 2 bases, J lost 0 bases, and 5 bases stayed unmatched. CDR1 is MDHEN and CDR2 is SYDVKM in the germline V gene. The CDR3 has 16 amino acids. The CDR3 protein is CASSLVSGTSTDTQYF. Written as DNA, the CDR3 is TGTGCCAGCAGTTTAGTAAGCGGGACTAGCACAGATACGCAGTATTTT.

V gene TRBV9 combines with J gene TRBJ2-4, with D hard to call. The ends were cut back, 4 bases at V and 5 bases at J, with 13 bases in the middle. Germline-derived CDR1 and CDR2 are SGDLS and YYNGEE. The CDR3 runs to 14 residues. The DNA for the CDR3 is TGTGCCAGCAGCCTACCCGGTTTGGAAAACATTCAGTACTTC. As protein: CASSLPGLENIQYF.

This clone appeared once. Written as DNA, the CDR3 is TGTGCCAGCAGTGAGGGGGGACTAGCAACACTTAGCCCTACCTACGAGCAGTACTTC. Amino acid sequence: CASSEGGLATLSPTYEQYF. The chain uses TRBV2 and TRBJ2-7, with 9 bases identical to TRBD2. The CDR3 loop spans 19 amino acids. Losses at the gene ends were 3 bases for V and 2 bases for J; bases not matched to a gene: 17. From germline, CDR1 is SNHLY and CDR2 FYNNEI. The entire variable domain, with the rest obtained from reference TRBV2 and TRBJ2-7, is as follows: EPEVTQTPSHQVTQMGQEVILRCVPISNHLYFYWYRQILGQKVEFLVSFYNNEISEKSEIFDDQFSVERPDGSNFTLKIRSTKLEDSAMYFCASSEGGLATLSPTYEQYFGPGTRLTVT.

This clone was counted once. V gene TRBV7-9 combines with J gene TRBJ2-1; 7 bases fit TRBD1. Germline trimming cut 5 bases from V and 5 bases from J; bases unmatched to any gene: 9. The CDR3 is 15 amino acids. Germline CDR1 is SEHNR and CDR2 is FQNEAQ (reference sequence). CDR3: CASSPRDSRNNEQFF. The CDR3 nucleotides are TGTGCCAGCAGCCCACGGGACAGCCGTAACAATGAGCAGTTCTTC.

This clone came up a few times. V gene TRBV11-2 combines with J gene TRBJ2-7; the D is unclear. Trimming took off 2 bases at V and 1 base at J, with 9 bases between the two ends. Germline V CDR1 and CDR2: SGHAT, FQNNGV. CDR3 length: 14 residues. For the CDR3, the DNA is TGTGCCAGCAGCTTATCTCACAGATCCTACGAGCAGTACTTC. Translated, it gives CASSLSHRSYEQYF.

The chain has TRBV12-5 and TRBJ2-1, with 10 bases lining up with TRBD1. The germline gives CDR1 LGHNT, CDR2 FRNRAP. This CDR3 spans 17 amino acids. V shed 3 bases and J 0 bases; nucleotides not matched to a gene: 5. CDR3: CASGFRDRGYSYNEQFF. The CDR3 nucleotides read TGTGCTAGTGGTTTCCGGGACAGGGGCTACTCCTACAATGAGCAGTTCTTC.

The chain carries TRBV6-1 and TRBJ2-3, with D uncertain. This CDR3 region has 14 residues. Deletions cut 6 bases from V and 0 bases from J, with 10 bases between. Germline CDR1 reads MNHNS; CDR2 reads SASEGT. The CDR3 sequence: CASRQSGSTDTQYF. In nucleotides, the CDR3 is TGTGCCAGCAGACAAAGTGGTAGCACAGATACGCAGTATTTT.

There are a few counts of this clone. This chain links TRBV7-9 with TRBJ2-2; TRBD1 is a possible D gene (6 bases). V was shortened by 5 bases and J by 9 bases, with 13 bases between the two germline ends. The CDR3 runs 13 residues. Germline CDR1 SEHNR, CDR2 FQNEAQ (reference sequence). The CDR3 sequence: CASSLGGGRELFF. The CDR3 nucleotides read TGTGCCAGCAGCCTAGGTGGGGGCAGGGAGCTGTTTTTT. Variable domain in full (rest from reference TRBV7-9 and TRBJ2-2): DTGVSQNPRHKITKRGQNVTFRCDPISEHNRLYWYRQTLGQGPEFLTYFQNEAQLEKSRLLSDRFSAERPKGSFSTLEIQRTEQGDSAMYLCASSLGGGRELFFGEGSRLTVL.

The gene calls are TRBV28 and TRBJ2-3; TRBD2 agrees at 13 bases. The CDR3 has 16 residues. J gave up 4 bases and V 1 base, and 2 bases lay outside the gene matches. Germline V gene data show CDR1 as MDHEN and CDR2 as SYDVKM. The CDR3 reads CASSLLGTSGADTQYF. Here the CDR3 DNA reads TGTGCCAGCAGTTTATTAGGGACTAGCGGGGCAGATACGCAGTATTTT. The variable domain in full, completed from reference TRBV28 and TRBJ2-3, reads DVKVTQSSRYLVKRTGEKVFLECVQDMDHENMFWYRQDPGLGLRLIYFSYDVKMKEKGDIPEGYSVSREKKERFSLILESASTNQTSMYLCASSLLGTSGADTQYFGPGTRLTVL.

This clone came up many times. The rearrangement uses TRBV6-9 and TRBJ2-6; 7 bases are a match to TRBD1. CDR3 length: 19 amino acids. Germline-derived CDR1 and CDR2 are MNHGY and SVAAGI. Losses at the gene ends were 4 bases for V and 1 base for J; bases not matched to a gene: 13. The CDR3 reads CASSFILGQEESGANVLTF. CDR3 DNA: TGTGCCAGCAGTTTCATCCTCGGACAGGAGGAATCTGGGGCCAACGTCCTGACTTTC.

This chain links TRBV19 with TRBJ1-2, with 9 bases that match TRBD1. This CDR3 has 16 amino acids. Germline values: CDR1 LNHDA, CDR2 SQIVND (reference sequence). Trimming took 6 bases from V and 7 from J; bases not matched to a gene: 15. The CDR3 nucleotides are TGTGCCAGTAGATTGGAGGACAGGGGCCTCCCAGGTGGCTACACCTTC. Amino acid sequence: CASRLEDRGLPGGYTF.

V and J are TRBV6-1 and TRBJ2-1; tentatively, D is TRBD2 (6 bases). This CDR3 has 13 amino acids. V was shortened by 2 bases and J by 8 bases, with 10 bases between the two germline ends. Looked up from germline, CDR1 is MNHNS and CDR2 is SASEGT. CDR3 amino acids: CASSERGGDEQFF. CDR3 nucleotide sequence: TGTGCCAGCAGTGAACGGGGAGGCGATGAGCAGTTCTTC.

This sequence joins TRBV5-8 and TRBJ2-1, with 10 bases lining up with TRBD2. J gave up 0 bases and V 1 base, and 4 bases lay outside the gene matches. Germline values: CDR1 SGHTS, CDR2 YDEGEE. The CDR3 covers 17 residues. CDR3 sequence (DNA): TGTGCCAGCAGCTTGTGGCCTAGCGGGAGCTCCTACAATGAGCAGTTCTTC. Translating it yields CASSLWPSGSSYNEQFF.

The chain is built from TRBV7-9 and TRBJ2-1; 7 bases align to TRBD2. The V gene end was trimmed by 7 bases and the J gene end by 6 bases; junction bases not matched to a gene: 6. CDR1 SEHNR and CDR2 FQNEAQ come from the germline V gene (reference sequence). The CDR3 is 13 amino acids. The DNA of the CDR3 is TGTGCCAGCACTGCCTGGGAGGGCAATGAGCAGTTCTTC. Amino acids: CASTAWEGNEQFF.

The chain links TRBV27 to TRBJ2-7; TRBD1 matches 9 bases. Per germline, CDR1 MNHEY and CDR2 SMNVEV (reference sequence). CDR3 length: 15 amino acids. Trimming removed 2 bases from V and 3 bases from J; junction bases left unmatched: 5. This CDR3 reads CASSLPGQGVYEQYF. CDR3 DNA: TGTGCCAGCAGTTTACCGGGACAGGGAGTCTACGAGCAGTACTTC.

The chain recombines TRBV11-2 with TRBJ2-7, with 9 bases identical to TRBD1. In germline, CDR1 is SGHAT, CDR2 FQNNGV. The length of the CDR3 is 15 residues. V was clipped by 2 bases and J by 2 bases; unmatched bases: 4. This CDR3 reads CASSLRTGAPYEQYF. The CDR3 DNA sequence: TGTGCCAGCAGCTTAAGGACAGGGGCCCCCTACGAGCAGTACTTC.

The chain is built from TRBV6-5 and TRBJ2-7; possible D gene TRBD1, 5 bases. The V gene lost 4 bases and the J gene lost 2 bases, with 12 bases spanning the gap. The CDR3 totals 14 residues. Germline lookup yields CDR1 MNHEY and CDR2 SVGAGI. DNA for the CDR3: TGTGCCAGCAGTTCCCGGACACCTACCTACGAGCAGTACTTC. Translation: CASSSRTPTYEQYF.

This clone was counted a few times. The CDR3 spells CASSLVSGARRQYF. DNA for the CDR3: TGTGCCAGCAGTTTAGTTAGCGGGGCTCGGCGGCAGTACTTC. This chain connects TRBV27 to TRBJ2-7, with 8 bases matching TRBD2. The CDR3 runs 14 residues. The junction had 9 bases not matched to a gene; V was cut back by 2 bases and J by 9 bases. CDR1 and CDR2 from the germline V gene are MNHEY and SMNVEV (reference sequence).

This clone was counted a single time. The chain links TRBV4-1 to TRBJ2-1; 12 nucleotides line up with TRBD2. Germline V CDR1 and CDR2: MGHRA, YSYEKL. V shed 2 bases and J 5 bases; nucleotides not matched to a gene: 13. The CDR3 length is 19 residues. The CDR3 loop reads CASSQSTRRTSGINNEQFF. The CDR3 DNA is TGCGCCAGCAGCCAAAGCACCAGAAGGACTAGCGGGATTAACAATGAGCAGTTCTTC.

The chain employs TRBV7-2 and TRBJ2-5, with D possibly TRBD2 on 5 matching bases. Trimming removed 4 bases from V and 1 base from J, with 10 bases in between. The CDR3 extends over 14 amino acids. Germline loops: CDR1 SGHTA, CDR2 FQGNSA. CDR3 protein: CASSSKRIQETQYF. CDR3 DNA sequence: TGTGCCAGCAGCTCCAAGCGGATCCAAGAGACCCAGTACTTC.

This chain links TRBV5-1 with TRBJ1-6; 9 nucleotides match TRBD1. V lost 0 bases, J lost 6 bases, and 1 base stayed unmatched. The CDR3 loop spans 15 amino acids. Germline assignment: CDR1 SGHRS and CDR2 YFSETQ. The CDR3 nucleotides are TGCGCCAGCAGCTTGGGACAGGGGGTTAATTCACCCCTCCACTTT. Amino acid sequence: CASSLGQGVNSPLHF.

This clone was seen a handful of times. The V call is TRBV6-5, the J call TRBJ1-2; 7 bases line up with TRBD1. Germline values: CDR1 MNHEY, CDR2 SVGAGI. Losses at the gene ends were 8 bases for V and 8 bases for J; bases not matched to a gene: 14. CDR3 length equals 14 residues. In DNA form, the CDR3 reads TGTGCCAGCTCAGTACTAGGGGGCGCAGAAGGCTACACCTTC. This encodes CASSVLGGAEGYTF.

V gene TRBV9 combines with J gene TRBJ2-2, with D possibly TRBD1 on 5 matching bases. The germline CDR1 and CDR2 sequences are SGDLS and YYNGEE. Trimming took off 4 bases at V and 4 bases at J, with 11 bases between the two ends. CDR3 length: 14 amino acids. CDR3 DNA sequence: TGTGCCAGCAGCATCAGGGTTGGCACCGGGGAGCTGTTTTTT. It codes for CASSIRVGTGELFF.